The 30 T cell receptor beta chains below were found in one sample sequenced in a study of control samples from healthy donors and cancer patients. Some clones are missing from TCRdb's copy, which holds only in-frame ones; the method was immunoSEQ multiplex PCR. The sample has tens of thousands of clones, roughly 80% seen once. The sequenced sample consisted of blood. These receptors all stem from a man aged 55 to 70 in good health.

The chain couples TRBV9 to TRBJ2-7; 8 positions agree with TRBD1. The CDR3 spans 14 residues. Germline V gives CDR1 SGDLS, CDR2 YYNGEE. V shed 2 bases and J 3 bases; nucleotides not matched to a gene: 4. CDR3 loop: CASSVGTGFYEQYF. CDR3 coding DNA: TGTGCCAGCAGCGTGGGGACAGGTTTCTACGAGCAGTACTTC.

V and J are TRBV2 and TRBJ1-4; D is ambiguous. The V gene lost 3 bases and the J gene lost 8 bases, with 4 bases spanning the gap. Per the germline V gene, CDR1 is SNHLY and CDR2 is FYNNEI. The CDR3 is 11 amino acids. CDR3 sequence: CASSDWEKLFF. In DNA form, the CDR3 reads TGTGCCAGCAGTGATTGGGAAAAACTGTTTTTT.

The table lists this clone with a count of one. The chain carries TRBV20-1 and TRBJ1-1; tentative D call: TRBD1 (5 bases). In germline, CDR1 is DFQATT, CDR2 SNEGSKA (reference sequence). The CDR3 is 17 amino acids. Trimming pared 3 bases from V and 1 base from J, leaving 21 bases between. The chain's CDR3 is CSASIFRRQIGNTEAFF. The DNA for the CDR3 is TGCAGTGCTAGTATCTTTAGGAGACAGATAGGGAACACTGAAGCTTTCTTT.

V gene TRBV3-1 (or the pseudogene TRBV3-2) combines with J gene TRBJ2-7; 7 bases map to TRBD1. The germline V gene has CDR1 LGHDT and CDR2 YNNKEL (reference sequence). The CDR3 is made up of 15 amino acids. The J segment lost 0 bases and the V segment lost 4 bases, leaving 6 bases of the junction unmatched. The chain's CDR3 is CASSRGTVTSYEQYF. DNA for the CDR3: TGTGCCAGCAGCCGTGGGACAGTTACCTCCTACGAGCAGTACTTC.

The V gene is TRBV18, the J gene TRBJ2-7; D unclear. CDR1 is KGHSH, CDR2 LQKENI, per germline. The V end was cut by 5 bases, the J end by 5 bases, with 16 bases between. This CDR3 has 14 residues. The chain's CDR3 is CASSLLDGLHEQYF. The DNA of the CDR3 is TGTGCCAGCTCATTATTGGACGGCCTCCACGAGCAGTACTTC.

The chain joins TRBV9 to TRBJ2-2; D gene ambiguous. CDR3 size: 12 residues. The germline V gene has CDR1 SGDLS and CDR2 YYNGEE. V was clipped by 3 bases and J by 8 bases, with 8 bases between them. The CDR3 coding sequence is TGTGCCAGCAGCGAAGCCGCAGGGGAGCTGTTTTTT. This encodes CASSEAAGELFF. Full variable domain (outside the CDR3, taken from reference TRBV9 and TRBJ2-2): DSGVTQTPKHLITATGQRVTLRCSPRSGDLSVYWYQQSLDQGLQFLIQYYNGEERAKGNILERFSAQQFPDLHSELNLSSLELGDSALYFCASSEAAGELFFGEGSRLTVL.

On this clone itself: This sample includes further DNA sequences coding for the same CDR3. This sequence joins TRBV11-2 and TRBJ1-1, with a weak D call TRBD1 (6 bases). Germline CDR1 and CDR2: SGHAT and FQNNGV. The CDR3 has 18 amino acids. Trimming removed 3 bases from V and 4 bases from J, with 24 bases in between. The CDR3 nucleotides are TGTGCCAGCAGCTTGAGGGGGGCGGTGGGGTATTCCACCACTGAAGCTTTCTTT. It is translated as CASSLRGAVGYSTTEAFF.

The count of this clone is one. The chain couples TRBV7-9 to TRBJ2-4, with D maybe TRBD1 (6 bases). Germline lookup yields CDR1 SEHNR and CDR2 FQNEAQ (reference sequence). The CDR3 runs 17 residues. V lost 4 bases, J lost 0 bases, and 16 bases lay in between. This CDR3 reads CASSSPDSRAAKNIQYF. The CDR3 nucleotides read TGTGCCAGCAGCTCTCCGGACAGCAGGGCAGCCAAAAACATTCAGTACTTC.

This clone was seen just once. The genes are TRBV30 and TRBJ2-3; D is unresolved. The germline gives CDR1 GTSNPN, CDR2 SVGIG (reference sequence). V shed 3 bases and J shed 4 bases, with 5 bases lying between them. The CDR3 consists of 11 residues. The CDR3 is CAWRISDTQYF. The CDR3, as DNA: TGTGCCTGGAGAATCTCAGATACGCAGTATTTT.

This CDR3 is CASRIHPGYTF. The CDR3 bases are TGTGCCAGCAGAATTCATCCGGGCTACACCTTC. The chain couples TRBV21-1 to TRBJ1-2. TRBV21-1 is a listed pseudogene. The CDR3 totals 11 residues.

The gene calls are TRBV5-6 and TRBJ1-3; D is unresolved. The CDR3 loop spans 15 amino acids. Trimming removed 2 bases at V and 2 bases at J, with 11 bases between. Germline CDR1 and CDR2: SGHDT and YYEEEE. The CDR3 DNA is TGTGCCAGCAGCTTATCTGCCTGGGCTGGAAACACCATATATTTT. It is translated as CASSLSAWAGNTIYF.

V gene TRBV29-1 combines with J gene TRBJ2-3, with 15 bases that match TRBD2. CDR3 length: 17 amino acids. Germline V CDR1 and CDR2: SQVTM, ANQGSEA. V shed 7 bases and J 3 bases; nucleotides not matched to a gene: 11. The CDR3 nucleotides read TGCAGCGCCGGACTAGCGGGAGGGAATCGGAGGACAGATACGCAGTATTTT. Its protein product is CSAGLAGGNRRTDTQYF.

This chain joins TRBV9 and TRBJ2-7, with TRBD1 identical over 9 bases. CDR1 is SGDLS and CDR2 is YYNGEE in the germline V gene. The CDR3 spans 15 residues. J was trimmed by 6 bases and V by 2 bases; bases with no gene match: 9. The CDR3 DNA follows: TGTGCCAGCAGCGTGGGGTACAGGGGGCGCACCGAGCAGTACTTC. Its protein product is CASSVGYRGRTEQYF. The variable domain in full, with the rest retrieved from reference TRBV9 and TRBJ2-7, is DSGVTQTPKHLITATGQRVTLRCSPRSGDLSVYWYQQSLDQGLQFLIQYYNGEERAKGNILERFSAQQFPDLHSELNLSSLELGDSALYFCASSVGYRGRTEQYFGPGTRLTVT.

The chain uses TRBV29-1 and TRBJ2-5; 13 nucleotides align to TRBD2. V lost 4 bases to trimming and J lost 5 bases; unmatched junction nucleotides: 7. Germline-derived CDR1 and CDR2 are SQVTM and ANQGSEA. The CDR3 runs to 15 residues. CDR3 region: CSVGLLGLAGETQYF. CDR3 coding DNA: TGCAGCGTTGGACTTCTGGGACTAGCGGGGGAGACCCAGTACTTC.

This chain connects TRBV29-1 to TRBJ1-2, with TRBD1 matching over 7 bases. The germline V gene has CDR1 SQVTM and CDR2 ANQGSEA. Unmatched junction bases numbered 4, after V lost 4 bases and J lost 2 bases. The CDR3 is 13 residues long. CDR3 sequence reads: CSVGTGINYGYTF. CDR3 nucleotides: TGCAGCGTTGGGACAGGAATAAACTATGGCTACACCTTC. Together with reference TRBV29-1 and TRBJ1-2, the CDR3 gives the full variable domain: SAVISQKPSRDICQRGTSLTIQCQVDSQVTMMFWYRQQPGQSLTLIATANQGSEATYESGFVIDKFPISRPNLTFSTLTVSNMSPEDSSIYLCSVGTGINYGYTFGSGTRLTVV.

CDR3 bases: TGTGCCAGCAGCGCAGGGGGCTCCAACTATGGCTACACCTTC. Amino acid sequence: CASSAGGSNYGYTF. The chain uses TRBV6-5 and TRBJ1-2; 8 bases agree with TRBD1. CDR1 is MNHEY, CDR2 SVGAGI, per germline. The CDR3 runs 14 residues. Trimming cost V 6 bases and J 2 bases; bases outside gene matches: 5.

In this sample, this clone turned up a few times. V and J are TRBV7-6 and TRBJ1-6; D is uncertain. This CDR3 spans 14 amino acids. Germline assignment: CDR1 SGHVS and CDR2 FNYEAQ. Trimming took off 3 bases at V and 6 bases at J, with 9 bases between the two ends. CDR3: CASSFTAANSPLHF. The CDR3 coding sequence is TGTGCCAGCAGCTTCACAGCGGCTAATTCACCCCTCCACTTT.

V usage is TRBV7-8 and J usage is TRBJ1-6; tentatively, D is TRBD1 (5 bases). The V gene's germline CDR1 is SGHVS and CDR2 FQNEAQ. The CDR3 contains 14 residues. V was cut by 10 bases and J by 7 bases, with 17 bases left in between. The CDR3, as DNA: TGTGCCACGACCGGCAGGGAGGGGAATTCACCCCTCCACTTT. Translation: CATTGREGNSPLHF.

There are a few counts of this clone. The rearrangement joins TRBV19 to TRBJ2-3, with a tentative D call TRBD2 (5 bases). V gave up 6 bases and J gave up 0 bases, with 13 bases separating them. Germline lookup yields CDR1 LNHDA and CDR2 SQIVND (reference sequence). The CDR3 totals 15 residues. For the CDR3, the DNA is TGTGCCAGTAGACAAGACGGGGAGAGCACAGATACGCAGTATTTT. Protein sequence: CASRQDGESTDTQYF.

The CDR3 loop reads CASDTSGGASETQYF. As DNA, the CDR3 is TGTGCCAGCGACACTAGCGGGGGGGCCTCGGAGACCCAGTACTTC. This sequence joins TRBV2 and TRBJ2-5; 13 bases align to TRBD2. CDR1 SNHLY and CDR2 FYNNEI come from the germline V gene. Germline trimming cut 8 bases from V and 5 bases from J; bases unmatched to any gene: 8. This CDR3 has 15 residues.

In nucleotides, the CDR3 is TGTGCCAGCAGCTTAGAAGACCCACAGGGGACTCGGGGTGGCTACACCTTC. Its protein is CASSLEDPQGTRGGYTF. The J gene is TRBJ1-2, the V gene TRBV7-8, with 7 nucleotides matching TRBD1. The CDR3 has 17 residues. Looked up from germline, CDR1 is SGHVS and CDR2 is FQNEAQ. J gave up 7 bases and V 1 base, and 15 bases lay outside the gene matches.

For the CDR3, the DNA is TGTGCCAGCAGTGAACAGGGGAACACTGAAGCTTTCTTT. This codes for CASSEQGNTEAFF. This sequence joins TRBV25-1 and TRBJ1-1, with D tentatively TRBD1 (5 bases). The V end was cut by 2 bases, the J end by 1 base, with 5 bases between. Germline values: CDR1 MGHDK, CDR2 SYGVNS. The CDR3 has 13 residues.

The chain links TRBV19 to TRBJ1-2; 8 bases line up with TRBD1. Germline V gene sequence: CDR1 LNHDA, CDR2 SQIVND (reference sequence). V gave up 5 bases and J gave up 8 bases; unmatched junction bases: 10. This CDR3 spans 14 amino acids. The CDR3 loop reads CASSLRTGRQGYTF. The DNA of the CDR3 is TGTGCCAGTAGTCTCCGGACAGGGCGTCAGGGCTACACCTTC.

This chain joins TRBV29-1 and TRBJ2-7; 9 positions match TRBD2. Looked up from germline, CDR1 is SQVTM and CDR2 is ANQGSEA. V lost 6 bases, J lost 4 bases, and 10 bases stayed unmatched. The CDR3 is made up of 14 amino acids. This CDR3 reads CSVARAGGPYEQYF. CDR3 bases: TGCAGCGTGGCTAGGGCGGGAGGGCCGTACGAGCAGTACTTC.

The gene calls are TRBV28 and TRBJ1-5; D gene ambiguous. CDR1 MDHEN and CDR2 SYDVKM come from the germline V gene. The CDR3 loop spans 11 amino acids. V lost 8 bases to trimming and J lost 5 bases, with 7 bases between them. The CDR3, as DNA: TGTGCCAGCGGATATGATCAGCCCCAGCATTTT. Its translation: CASGYDQPQHF.

This chain connects TRBV27 to TRBJ2-7; tentatively, D is TRBD2 (5 bases). The CDR3 has 16 residues. Germline assignment: CDR1 MNHEY and CDR2 SMNVEV (reference sequence). The V end lost 5 bases, the J end lost 2 bases, and 19 bases lay between the germline ends. This CDR3 reads CASSDYDSSGPYEQYF. In DNA form, the CDR3 reads TGTGCCAGCAGTGACTACGACTCCTCTGGGCCCTACGAGCAGTACTTC.

V usage is TRBV28 and J usage is TRBJ2-4, with a weak D call TRBD1 (8 bases). V was pared by 5 bases and J by 7 bases, with 15 bases between. Germline V lookup: CDR1 MDHEN, CDR2 SYDVKM. This CDR3 region has 14 residues. The CDR3 sequence: CASSPQQGGNIQYF. In nucleotides, the CDR3 is TGTGCCAGCAGTCCCCAACAGGGGGGGAACATTCAGTACTTC.

V and J are TRBV5-6 and TRBJ2-7, with D possibly called TRBD1 or TRBD2 (5 bases each). Germline V gives CDR1 SGHDT, CDR2 YYEEEE. V was trimmed by 1 base and J by 5 bases, leaving 10 bases between them. The CDR3 spans 13 residues. CDR3 loop: CASSLMGVDEQYF. The CDR3 DNA follows: TGTGCCAGCAGCTTGATGGGGGTTGACGAGCAGTACTTC.

The chain couples TRBV6-5 to TRBJ1-6; TRBD1 might be the D (6 bases). This CDR3 contains 15 residues. From germline, CDR1 is MNHEY and CDR2 SVGAGI. The V end was cut by 2 bases, the J end by 7 bases, with 12 bases between. The CDR3 reads CASSYETGNNSPLHF. In DNA form, the CDR3 reads TGTGCCAGCAGTTACGAAACAGGGAACAATTCACCCCTCCACTTT.

The chain is built from TRBV11-2 and TRBJ1-3; no definite D call. Germline loops: CDR1 SGHAT, CDR2 FQNNGV. V was cut by 3 bases and J by 1 base, with 10 bases left in between. The CDR3 runs to 15 residues. CDR3 region: CASSFTRASGNTIYF. The CDR3 bases are TGTGCCAGCAGCTTCACCCGGGCATCTGGAAACACCATATATTTT.